This T cell receptor beta chain was found in a study of T cells expressing NK-cell markers. No DNA is given; TCRdb re-called the 5' RACE reads and lists each CDR3 protein once. The sample includes about 450,000 distinct CDR3 sequences. The sample was blood T cells: a sorted CD56 or NKG2C T cell subset, CD4+ or CD8+ T cells, or bulk PBMC T cells (not recorded which). This receptor was obtained from a woman between 18 and 70 years old in good health.

The CDR3 is CASSVVPNEQFF. The chain links TRBV9 to TRBJ2-1; without DNA, the TCRdb call of TRBD1 cannot be checked. The CDR3 runs 12 residues. Germline CDR1 is SGDLS and CDR2 is YYNGEE. Full variable domain (rest looked up from reference TRBV9 and TRBJ2-1): DSGVTQTPKHLITATGQRVTLRCSPRSGDLSVYWYQQSLDQGLQFLIQYYNGEERAKGNILERFSAQQFPDLHSELNLSSLELGDSALYFCASSVVPNEQFFGPGTRLTVL.